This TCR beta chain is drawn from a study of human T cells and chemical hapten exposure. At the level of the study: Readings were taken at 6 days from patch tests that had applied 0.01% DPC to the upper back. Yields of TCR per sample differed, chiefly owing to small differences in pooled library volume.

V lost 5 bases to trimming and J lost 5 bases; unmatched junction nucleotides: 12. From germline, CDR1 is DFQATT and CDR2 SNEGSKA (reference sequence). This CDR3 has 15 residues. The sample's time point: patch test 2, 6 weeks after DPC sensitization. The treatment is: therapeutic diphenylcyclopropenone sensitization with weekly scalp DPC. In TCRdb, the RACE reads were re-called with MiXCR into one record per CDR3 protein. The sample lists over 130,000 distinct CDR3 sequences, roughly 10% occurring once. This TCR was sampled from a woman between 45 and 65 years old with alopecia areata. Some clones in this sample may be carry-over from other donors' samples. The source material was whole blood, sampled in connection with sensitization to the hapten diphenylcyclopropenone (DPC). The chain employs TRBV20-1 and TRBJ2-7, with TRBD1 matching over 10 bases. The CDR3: CSAGPPGQGRDEQYF. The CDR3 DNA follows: TGCAGTGCTGGCCCTCCGGGACAGGGGCGAGACGAGCAGTACTTC.